This record looks at one TCR beta chain sequence and its context. Expressed TCRB transcripts were sequenced because the entire RNA isolate underwent reverse transcription. Clones were read by immunoSEQ multiplex PCR, and TCRdb kept only the in-frame ones, dropping some. The profile shows about 150,000 clones, around 10% of them singletons. This record belongs to a study of beta chain features in type 1 diabetes. The authors sorted CD4+ naive, central memory, regulatory and stem cell-like memory cells via CD45RO/CCR7/CD25/CD127/CD95/CD27. This CDR3 spans 16 amino acids. Germline CDR1 and CDR2: SGHRS and YFSETQ. V shed 4 bases, J shed 4 bases, and the junction held 11 bases outside the gene matches.

J is TRBJ2-7 and V is TRBV5-1; 10 bases agree with TRBD2. The sample was central memory CD4+ T cells from blood. The TCR was taken from a man aged 18 to 35 in good health. CDR3 in amino acids: CASSVTSGVTGYEQYF. CDR3 in DNA: TGCGCCAGCAGCGTTACTAGCGGGGTCACAGGGTACGAGCAGTACTTC.